Reported below is one T cell receptor (beta chain). Its specificity is not known. This entry is derived from a study of shared clonotypes between healthy human individuals. Study context: Donor composition was two women and three men, aged 18 to 49. The plates for each donor numbered three CD4 naive, three CD4 memory, two CD8 naive and one CD8 memory. Whole-study findings and limits: The study generally estimated greater richness for naive than memory subsets.

Caucasian adults living in Nashville, Tennessee, provided all samples. CDR3 length equals 14 residues. Trimming pared 7 bases from V and 0 bases from J, leaving 12 bases between. Germline V gene sequence: CDR1 MGHRA, CDR2 YSYEKL. TCRdb keeps only in-frame clones here, not all; method: immunoSEQ multiplex PCR. Seen here are around 1.5 million clones, around 98% observed once, and the top ten hold roughly 0.4%. The V and J genes are TRBV4-1 and TRBJ2-5; D ambiguous. The sequencing input was naive CD4+ T cells sorted from blood. Regarding subset: CD45RA+ positively selected. The TCR sequence derives from a man aged 25-45 years in good health. The CDR3 DNA is TGCGCCAGCATCCACGGGCCCCACCAAGAGACCCAGTACTTC. Protein product: CASIHGPHQETQYF.